The source of this T cell receptor beta chain is a study of Graves' ophthalmopathy and Graves' hyperthyroidism. On the study more broadly: Calling hyperthyroidism stable required that no ophthalmopathy show up within 18 months of follow-up. Study outcomes and limitations: This model predicted ophthalmopathy progression (sensitivity 65% to 71%, specificity about 72%).

The sample holds a few counts of this clonotype. Its antigen is still unknown. Uncontrolled infections, pregnancy, lactation or other autoimmune diseases led to patient exclusion. Diagnosis was based on clinical symptoms, serum thyroxine, TRAb, thyroid ultrasound and orbital computed tomography. The CDR3 extends over 14 amino acids. V was trimmed by 5 bases and J by 5 bases, leaving 12 bases between them. Germline assignment: CDR1 PRHDT and CDR2 FYEKMQ (reference sequence). Amplification of TCR beta CDR3 regions used RNA transcripts. RT-PCR was first run with HTBI primers, then multiplex PCR in a second round. TCRdb processed the multiplex PCR reads anew with MiXCR; each CDR3 protein has one entry. The sample holds over a million distinct CDR3 sequences; 35% to 40% are singletons and the top ten take around 10%.

Sequenced input: peripheral blood or thyroid tissue (not recorded which). The chain carries TRBV13 and TRBJ2-2; D unresolved. The sequence was collected from an adult man with Graves' hyperthyroidism. The CDR3 DNA is TGTGCCAGCAGCCCCCGACTGAGGACCGGGGAGCTGTTTTTT. This gives the protein CASSPRLRTGELFF.